This TCR beta chain was recorded in a study of cytomegalovirus exposure and HLA in healthy donors. The method was immunoSEQ multiplex PCR; TCRdb's version includes in-frame clones alone and lacks a portion of them. This sample has 90,000 or so clones; 85% occur once, and the top ten carry more than 20%. CDR3 size: 14 residues. In germline, CDR1 is SGHRS, CDR2 YFSETQ. Trimming cost V 4 bases and J 6 bases, with 14 bases left between them. The clonotype comes from a man younger than 30 in good health and CMV-seropositive. This sequence joins TRBV5-1 and TRBJ2-1; TRBD2 might be the D (5 bases). Material: PBMCs. The CDR3 DNA reads TGCGCCAGCAGCACCGGGCCCGAGGGCAATGAGCAGTTCTTC. Its translation is CASSTGPEGNEQFF.